Below are 10 T cell receptor beta chains sequenced from a single sample in a study of blood T cells in healthy people across ages. Combining a sample-barcoded 5' primer with a J-beta primer mix, a second PCR ran for roughly 7 to 12 cycles. TCRdb reprocessed the 5' RACE reads with MiXCR, giving one entry per CDR3 protein. This sample has some 760,000 distinct CDR3 sequences, with more than 20% found just once. This sample also appeared in a second study, on T cells of mothers and their children.

The sample comprised blood. These receptors were collected from a boy younger than 18 in good health.

The chain carries TRBV29-1 and TRBJ2-3; 9 bases fit TRBD2. CDR1 is SQVTM and CDR2 is ANQGSEA in the germline V gene. After removal of 6 bases from V and 2 bases from J, the junction contained 6 bases not matched to a gene. The CDR3 is 14 residues long. The CDR3 loop reads CSVQTSGNTDTQYF. CDR3 DNA: TGCAGCGTGCAGACTAGCGGAAACACAGATACGCAGTATTTT.

This clonotype was recorded a few times. The chain uses TRBV7-2 and TRBJ2-5; D gene ambiguous. The closer fit of TRBJ2-1 to the DNA end suggests the J call may be wrong. The CDR3 is 12 residues long. Germline assignment: CDR1 SGHTA and CDR2 FQGNSA. CDR3: CASSSQRREQFF. The CDR3 DNA is TGTGCCAGCAGCTCCCAACGGCGGGAGCAGTTCTTC.

The rearrangement uses TRBV27 and TRBJ1-4, with D unclear. The CDR3 extends over 15 amino acids. The V gene lost 1 base and the J gene lost 1 base, with 7 bases spanning the gap. Per germline, CDR1 MNHEY and CDR2 SMNVEV (reference sequence). The CDR3 nucleotides read TGTGCCAGCAGTTTATATGGTGGAACTAATGAAAAACTGTTTTTT. Translating it yields CASSLYGGTNEKLFF.

This clonotype was seen a few times. The DNA of the CDR3 is TGTGCCAGCAAATTACTAGCGGGGACAGATACGCAGTATTTT. It yields the protein CASKLLAGTDTQYF. The chain uses TRBV6-2 or TRBV6-3 and TRBJ2-3, with 10 bases matching TRBD2. The CDR3 has 14 amino acids. Germline values: CDR1 MNHEY, CDR2 SVGEGT. V shed 7 bases and J 3 bases; nucleotides not matched to a gene: 4.

This clonotype was recorded a few times. At one end the junction does not follow the germline gene, possibly because of a read error. The gene calls are TRBV12-3 or TRBV12-4 and TRBJ2-5, with D perhaps TRBD1 or TRBD2 (5 bases each). This CDR3 region has 12 residues. CDR3 region: CASSLGVETQCF. The CDR3 coding sequence is TGTGCCAGCAGCCTGGGGGTGGAGACCCAGTGCTTC.

The chain couples TRBV7-8 to TRBJ2-1, with 7 bases identical to TRBD2. After removal of 5 bases from V and 6 bases from J, the junction contained 10 bases not matched to a gene. This CDR3 is built from 15 residues. Germline V gene lookup returns CDR1 SGHVS and CDR2 FQNEAQ. The CDR3 sequence is CASSLNRDYSNEQFF. The CDR3 DNA follows: TGTGCCAGCAGCCTAAACCGGGACTATTCCAATGAGCAGTTCTTC.

The rearrangement joins TRBV20-1 to TRBJ2-7; 9 bases fit TRBD2. V was clipped by 3 bases and J by 2 bases; unmatched bases: 5. Germline V gives CDR1 DFQATT, CDR2 SNEGSKA (reference sequence). This CDR3 is built from 14 residues. DNA for the CDR3: TGCAGTGCTAGGGTGACTAGCGGAGCCTACGAGCAGTACTTC. It translates to CSARVTSGAYEQYF.

A single count supports this clonotype. The chain employs TRBV6-1 and TRBJ2-5; D is unresolved. The CDR3 runs 12 residues. Germline assignment: CDR1 MNHNS and CDR2 SASEGT. Trimming cost V 6 bases and J 2 bases, with 7 bases left between them. For the CDR3, the DNA is TGTGCCAGCAGGGAAAAGCAAGAGACCCAGTACTTC. The encoded protein is CASREKQETQYF.

This clonotype was observed a few times. The rearrangement joins TRBV7-9 to TRBJ2-1; no clear D. Trimming removed 2 bases at V and 5 bases at J, with 13 bases between. The CDR3 runs to 15 residues. Germline values: CDR1 SEHNR, CDR2 FQNEAQ (reference sequence). The CDR3 region is CASSLRRTDNNEQFF. CDR3 nucleotide sequence: TGTGCCAGCAGCTTAAGAAGAACGGATAACAATGAGCAGTTCTTC.

This clonotype turned up a few times. The genes are TRBV5-1 and TRBJ2-7; either TRBD1 or TRBD2 may fit D (6 bases each). The CDR3 sequence is 15 residues long. Per germline, CDR1 SGHRS and CDR2 YFSETQ. The germline V and J ends were trimmed by 2 bases and 4 bases, with 16 bases remaining between them. DNA of the CDR3: TGCGCCAGCAGCTTCTCCGGGGGCGGCACGTACGAGCAGTACTTC. This gives the protein CASSFSGGGTYEQYF.